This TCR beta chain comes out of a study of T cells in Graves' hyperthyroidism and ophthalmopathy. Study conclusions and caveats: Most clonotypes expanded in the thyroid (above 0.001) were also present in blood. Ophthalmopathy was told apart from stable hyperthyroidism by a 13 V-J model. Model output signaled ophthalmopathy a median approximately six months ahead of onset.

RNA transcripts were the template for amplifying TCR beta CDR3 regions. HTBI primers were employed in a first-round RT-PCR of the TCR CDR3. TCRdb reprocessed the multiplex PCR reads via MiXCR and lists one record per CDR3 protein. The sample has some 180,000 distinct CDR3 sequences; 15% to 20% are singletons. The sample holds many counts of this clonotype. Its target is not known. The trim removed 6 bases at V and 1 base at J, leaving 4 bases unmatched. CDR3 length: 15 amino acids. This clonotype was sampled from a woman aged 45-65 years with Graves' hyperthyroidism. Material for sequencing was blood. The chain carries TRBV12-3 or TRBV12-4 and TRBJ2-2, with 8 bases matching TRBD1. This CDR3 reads CASSTGTGNTGELFF. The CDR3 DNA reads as TGTGCCAGCAGCACCGGGACAGGGAACACCGGGGAGCTGTTTTTT.